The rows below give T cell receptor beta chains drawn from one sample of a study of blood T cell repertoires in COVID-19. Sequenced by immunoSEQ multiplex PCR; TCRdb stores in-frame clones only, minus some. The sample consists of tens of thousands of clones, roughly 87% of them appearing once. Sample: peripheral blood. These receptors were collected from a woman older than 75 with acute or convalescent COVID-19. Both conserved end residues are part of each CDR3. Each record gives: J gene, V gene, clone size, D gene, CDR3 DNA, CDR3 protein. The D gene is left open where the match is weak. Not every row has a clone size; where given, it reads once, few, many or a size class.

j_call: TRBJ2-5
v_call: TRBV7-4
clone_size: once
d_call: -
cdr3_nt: TGTGCCAGCAGCTTTATCGACAGGCAAGAGACCCAGTACTTC
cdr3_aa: CASSFIDRQETQYF

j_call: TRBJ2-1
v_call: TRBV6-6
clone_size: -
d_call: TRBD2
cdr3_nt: TGTGCCAGCAGTCACCCTCCCGGGAGGGAGTTCTTC
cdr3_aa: CASSHPPGREFF

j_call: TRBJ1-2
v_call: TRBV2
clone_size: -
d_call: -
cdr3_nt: TGTGCCCGGCGGGGGGCGGACTATGGCTACACCTTC
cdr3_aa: CARRGADYGYTF

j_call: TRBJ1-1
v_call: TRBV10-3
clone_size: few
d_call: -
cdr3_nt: TGTGCCATCAGTGAGTCGTTCTTACAGCCGAACACTGAAGCTTTCTTT
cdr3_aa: CAISESFLQPNTEAFF

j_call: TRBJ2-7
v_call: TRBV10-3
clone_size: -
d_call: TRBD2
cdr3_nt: TGTGCCATCTCTAAGCGGGAGGGCCTCGGCGAGCAGTACTTC
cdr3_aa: CAISKREGLGEQYF

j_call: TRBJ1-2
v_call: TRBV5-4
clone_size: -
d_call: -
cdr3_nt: TGTGCCAGCAGCCATGAGGTGCCAAGCCAGGGTGGCTACACCTTC
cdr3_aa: CASSHEVPSQGGYTF

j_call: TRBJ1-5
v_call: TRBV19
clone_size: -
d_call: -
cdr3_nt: TGTGCCAGTAGTAGTGCACAGGGAGAGGGCAATCAGCCCCAGCATTTT
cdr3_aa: CASSSAQGEGNQPQHF

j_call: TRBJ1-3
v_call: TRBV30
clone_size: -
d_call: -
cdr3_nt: TGTGCCTGGAGTGGGGGGCAAAACGGACCTGGAAACACCATATATTTT
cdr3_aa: CAWSGGQNGPGNTIYF

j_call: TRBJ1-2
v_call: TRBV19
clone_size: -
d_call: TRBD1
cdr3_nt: TGTGCCAGTAGTAGCACACAGGGGGCGCTGAGTTATGGCTACACCTTC
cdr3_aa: CASSSTQGALSYGYTF

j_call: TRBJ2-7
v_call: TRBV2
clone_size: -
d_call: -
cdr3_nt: TGTGCCAGCAATCTAGCCTACGAGCAGTACTTC
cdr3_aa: CASNLAYEQYF

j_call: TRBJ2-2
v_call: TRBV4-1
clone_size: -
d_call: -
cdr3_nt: TGCGCCAGCAGGGAGACCTTCACCGGGGAGCTGTTTTTT
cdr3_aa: CASRETFTGELFF

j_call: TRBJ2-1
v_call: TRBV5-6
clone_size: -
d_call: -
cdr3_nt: TGTGCCAGCAGCTTCCCAGTTGGTGAGCAGTTCTTC
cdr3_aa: CASSFPVGEQFF

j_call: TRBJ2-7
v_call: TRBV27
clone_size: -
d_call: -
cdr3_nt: TGTGCCAGCAGCCTGTCGGAGGTCTCCGAGCAGTACTTC
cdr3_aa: CASSLSEVSEQYF

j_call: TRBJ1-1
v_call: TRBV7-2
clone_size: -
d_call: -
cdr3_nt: TGTGCCAGCAGCCCGAGGGCGGTTGGGAACACTGAAGCTTTCTTT
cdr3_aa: CASSPRAVGNTEAFF

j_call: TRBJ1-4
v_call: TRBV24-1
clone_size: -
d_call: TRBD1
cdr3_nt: TGTGCCACCAGTGTAGGGGGGACAGGGCGCAATGAAAAACTGTTTTTT
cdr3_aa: CATSVGGTGRNEKLFF

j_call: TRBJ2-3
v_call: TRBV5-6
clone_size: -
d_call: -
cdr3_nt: TGTGCCAGCAGCTTCACAGGCAGCACAGATACGCAGTATTTT
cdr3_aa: CASSFTGSTDTQYF

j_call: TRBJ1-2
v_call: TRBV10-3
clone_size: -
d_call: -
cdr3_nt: TGTGCCATCAGTGAGACCATGGGAGGGGCCGGTGGCTACACCTTC
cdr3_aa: CAISETMGGAGGYTF

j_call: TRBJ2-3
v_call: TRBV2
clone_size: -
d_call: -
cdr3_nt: TGTGCCAGCAGAGAGGCAGATACGCAGTATTTT
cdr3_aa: CASREADTQYF

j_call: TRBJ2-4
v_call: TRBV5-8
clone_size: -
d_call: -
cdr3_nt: TGTGCCAGCAGGGTGGACAGTTCTACTATCTTC
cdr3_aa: CASRVDSSTIF

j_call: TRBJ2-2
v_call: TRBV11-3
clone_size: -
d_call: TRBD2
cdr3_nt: TGTGCCAGCAGCTTAGATCTCGGGGGGTTGAACACCGGGGAGCTGTTTTTT
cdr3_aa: CASSLDLGGLNTGELFF

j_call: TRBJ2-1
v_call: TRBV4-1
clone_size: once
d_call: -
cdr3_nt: TGCGCCAGCAGCCAAAATACAATTCCGGGACTGAATTACAATGAGCAGTTCTTC
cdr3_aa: CASSQNTIPGLNYNEQFF

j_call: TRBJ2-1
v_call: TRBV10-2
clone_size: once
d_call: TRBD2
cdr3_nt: TGCGCCAGCAGTGCGCACCTAGCGGGAGGTCGGGCCAATGAGCAGTTCTTC
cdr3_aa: CASSAHLAGGRANEQFF

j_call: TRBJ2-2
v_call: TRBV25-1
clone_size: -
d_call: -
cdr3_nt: TGTGCCAGCAGTGACCTAGGACAGAGGACCGGGGAGCTGTTTTTT
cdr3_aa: CASSDLGQRTGELFF

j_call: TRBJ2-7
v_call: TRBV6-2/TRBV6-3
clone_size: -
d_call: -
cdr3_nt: TGTGCCAGCAGTTACGGCCTGTTGGAGGCCTACGAGCAGTACTTC
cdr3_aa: CASSYGLLEAYEQYF

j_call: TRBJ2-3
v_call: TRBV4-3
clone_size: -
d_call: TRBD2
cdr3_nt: TGCGCCAGCAGCCTTATAGCGGGAGGCACAGATACGCAGTATTTT
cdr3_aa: CASSLIAGGTDTQYF

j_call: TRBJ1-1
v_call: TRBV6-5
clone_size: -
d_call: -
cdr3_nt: TGTGCCAGCAGGTCAACTGAAGCTTTCTTT
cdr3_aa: CASRSTEAFF

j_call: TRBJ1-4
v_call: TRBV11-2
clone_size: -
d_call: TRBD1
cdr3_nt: TGTGCCAGCAGCCGGGACAGGGAGGAGGGTGAAAAACTGTTTTTT
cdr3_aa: CASSRDREEGEKLFF

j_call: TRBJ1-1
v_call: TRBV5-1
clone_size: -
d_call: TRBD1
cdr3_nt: TGCGCCAGCAGCTTCAGTACAGGGGCCAGAATTGAAGCTTTCTTT
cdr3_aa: CASSFSTGARIEAFF

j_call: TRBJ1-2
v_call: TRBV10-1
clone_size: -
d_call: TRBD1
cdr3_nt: TGCGCCAGCAGTGACCCGGGGACAGGGGCCTTTGGGGGCTACACCTTC
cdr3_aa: CASSDPGTGAFGGYTF

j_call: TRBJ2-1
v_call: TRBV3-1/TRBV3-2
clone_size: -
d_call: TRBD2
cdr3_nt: TGTGCCAGCAGCCAAGGAAGAGCGGGAGGAGTTGCCCAGTTCTTC
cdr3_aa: CASSQGRAGGVAQFF

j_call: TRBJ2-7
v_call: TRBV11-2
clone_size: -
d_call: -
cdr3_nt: TGTGCCAGCAGCTTATCGGGAGAGGGAGAGCAGTACTTC
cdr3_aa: CASSLSGEGEQYF

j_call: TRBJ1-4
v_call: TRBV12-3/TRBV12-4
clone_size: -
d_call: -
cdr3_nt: TGTGCCAGCAAAACAGGGCTTAATGAAAAACTGTTTTTT
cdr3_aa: CASKTGLNEKLFF

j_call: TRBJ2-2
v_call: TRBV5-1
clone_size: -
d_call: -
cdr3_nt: TGCGCCAGCAGCTTGCGTACTAACACCGGGGAGCTGTTTTTT
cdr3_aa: CASSLRTNTGELFF

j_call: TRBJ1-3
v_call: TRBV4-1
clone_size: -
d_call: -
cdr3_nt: TGCGCCAGCAGCCAAGGACCCCTCCCAGGTGGAAACACCATATATTTT
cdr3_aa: CASSQGPLPGGNTIYF

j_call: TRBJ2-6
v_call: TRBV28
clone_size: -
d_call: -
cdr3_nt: TGTGCCAGCAGTTTGGAGGGGGGGTCTCTTGGGGCCAACGTCCTGACTTTC
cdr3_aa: CASSLEGGSLGANVLTF